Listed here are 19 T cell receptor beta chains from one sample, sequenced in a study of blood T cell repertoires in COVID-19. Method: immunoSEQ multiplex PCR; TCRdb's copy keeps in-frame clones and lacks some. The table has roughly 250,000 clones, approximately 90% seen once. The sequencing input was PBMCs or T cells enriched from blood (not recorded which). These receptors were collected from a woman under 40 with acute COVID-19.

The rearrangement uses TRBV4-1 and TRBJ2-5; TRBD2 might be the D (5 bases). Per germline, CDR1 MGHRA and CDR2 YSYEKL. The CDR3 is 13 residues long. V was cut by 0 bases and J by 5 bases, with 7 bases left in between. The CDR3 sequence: CASSQEGGETQYF. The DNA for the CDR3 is TGCGCCAGCAGCCAAGAAGGAGGCGAGACCCAGTACTTC.

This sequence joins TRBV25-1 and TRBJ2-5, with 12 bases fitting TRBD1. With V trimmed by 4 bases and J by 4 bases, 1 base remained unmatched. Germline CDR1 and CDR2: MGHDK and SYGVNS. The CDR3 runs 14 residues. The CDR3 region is CASSGDRGRETQYF. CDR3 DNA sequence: TGTGCCAGCAGTGGGGACAGGGGGCGAGAGACCCAGTACTTC.

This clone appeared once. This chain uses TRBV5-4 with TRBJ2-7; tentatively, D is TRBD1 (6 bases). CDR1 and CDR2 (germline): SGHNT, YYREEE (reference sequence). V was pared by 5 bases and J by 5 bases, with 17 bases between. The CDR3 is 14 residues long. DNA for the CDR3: TGTGCCAGCAGGAGATTCGACAGGTCCCACGAGCAGTACTTC. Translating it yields CASRRFDRSHEQYF.

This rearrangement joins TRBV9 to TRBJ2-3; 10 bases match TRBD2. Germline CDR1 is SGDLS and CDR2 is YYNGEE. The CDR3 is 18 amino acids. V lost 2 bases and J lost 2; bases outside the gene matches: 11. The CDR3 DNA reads TGTGCCAGCAGCGTGGAAGCGGGGGGGCCCCGGATCACAGATACGCAGTATTTT. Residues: CASSVEAGGPRITDTQYF.

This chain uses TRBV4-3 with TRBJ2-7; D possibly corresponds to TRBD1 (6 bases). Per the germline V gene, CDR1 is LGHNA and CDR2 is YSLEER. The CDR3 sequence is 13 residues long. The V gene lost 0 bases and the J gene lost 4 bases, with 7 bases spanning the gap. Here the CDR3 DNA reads TGCGCCAGCAGCCAAGATGGACAGTACGAGCAGTACTTC. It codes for CASSQDGQYEQYF.

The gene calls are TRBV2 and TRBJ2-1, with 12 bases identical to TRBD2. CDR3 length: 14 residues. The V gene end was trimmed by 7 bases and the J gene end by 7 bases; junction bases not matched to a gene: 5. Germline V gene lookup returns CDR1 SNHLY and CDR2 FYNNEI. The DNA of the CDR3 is TGTGCCAGCAACCTAGCGGGAGGGTGGAATGAGCAGTTCTTC. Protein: CASNLAGGWNEQFF. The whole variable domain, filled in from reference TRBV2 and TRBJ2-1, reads EPEVTQTPSHQVTQMGQEVILRCVPISNHLYFYWYRQILGQKVEFLVSFYNNEISEKSEIFDDQFSVERPDGSNFTLKIRSTKLEDSAMYFCASNLAGGWNEQFFGPGTRLTVL.

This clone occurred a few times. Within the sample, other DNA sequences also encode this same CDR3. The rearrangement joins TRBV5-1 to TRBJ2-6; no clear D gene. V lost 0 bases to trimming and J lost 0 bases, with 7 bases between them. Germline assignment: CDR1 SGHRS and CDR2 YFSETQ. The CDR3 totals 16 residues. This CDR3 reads CASSLGGSSGANVLTF. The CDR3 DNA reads TGCGCCAGCAGCTTGGGCGGCAGCTCTGGGGCCAACGTCCTGACTTTC. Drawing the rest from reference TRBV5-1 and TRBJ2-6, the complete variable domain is KAGVTQTPRYLIKTRGQQVTLSCSPISGHRSVSWYQQTPGQGLQFLFEYFSETQRNKGNFPGRFSGRQFSNSRSEMNVSTLELGDSALYLCASSLGGSSGANVLTFGAGSRLTVL.

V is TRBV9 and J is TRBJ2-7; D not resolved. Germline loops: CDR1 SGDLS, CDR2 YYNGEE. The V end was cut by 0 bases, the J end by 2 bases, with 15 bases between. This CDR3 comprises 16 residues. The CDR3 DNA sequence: TGTGCCAGCAGCGTAGGGTCTACCGGGTGGGCCTACGAGCAGTACTTC. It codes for CASSVGSTGWAYEQYF.

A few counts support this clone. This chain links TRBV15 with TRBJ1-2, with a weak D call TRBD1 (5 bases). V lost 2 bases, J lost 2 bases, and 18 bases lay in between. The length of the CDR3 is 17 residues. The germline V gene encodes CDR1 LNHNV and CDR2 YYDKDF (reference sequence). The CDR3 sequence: CATSRPKTENGNYGYTF. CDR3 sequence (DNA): TGTGCCACCAGCAGACCAAAGACAGAAAATGGAAACTATGGCTACACCTTC. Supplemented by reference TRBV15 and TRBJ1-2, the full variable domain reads DAMVIQNPRYQVTQFGKPVTLSCSQTLNHNVMYWYQQKSSQAPKLLFHYYDKDFNNEADTPDNFQSRRPNTSFCFLDIRSPGLGDTAMYLCATSRPKTENGNYGYTFGSGTRLTVV.

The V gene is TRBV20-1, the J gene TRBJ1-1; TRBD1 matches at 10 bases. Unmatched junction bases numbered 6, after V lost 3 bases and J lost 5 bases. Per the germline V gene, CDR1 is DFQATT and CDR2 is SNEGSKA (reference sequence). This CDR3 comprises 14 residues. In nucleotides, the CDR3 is TGCAGTGCTAGTGCTCGGACAGGGGGGACTGAAGCTTTCTTT. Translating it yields CSASARTGGTEAFF.

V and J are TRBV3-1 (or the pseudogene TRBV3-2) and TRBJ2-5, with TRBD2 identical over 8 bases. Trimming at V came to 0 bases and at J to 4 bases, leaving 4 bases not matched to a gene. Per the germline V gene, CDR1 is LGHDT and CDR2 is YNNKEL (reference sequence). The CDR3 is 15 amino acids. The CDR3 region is CASSQEGLGAETQYF. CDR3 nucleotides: TGTGCCAGCAGCCAAGAGGGACTAGGGGCAGAGACCCAGTACTTC.

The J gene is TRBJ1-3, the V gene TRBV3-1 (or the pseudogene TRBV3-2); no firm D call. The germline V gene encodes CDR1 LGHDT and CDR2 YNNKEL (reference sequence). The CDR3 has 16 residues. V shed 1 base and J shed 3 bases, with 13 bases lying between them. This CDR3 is CASSQGRAGNGNTIYF. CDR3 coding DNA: TGTGCCAGCAGCCAAGGGAGGGCCGGCAATGGAAACACCATATATTTT.

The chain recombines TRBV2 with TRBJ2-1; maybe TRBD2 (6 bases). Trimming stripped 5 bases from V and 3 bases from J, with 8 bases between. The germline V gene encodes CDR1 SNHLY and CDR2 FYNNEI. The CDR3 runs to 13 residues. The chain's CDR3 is CASSSSVYNEQFF. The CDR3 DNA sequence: TGTGCCAGCAGTTCTAGCGTCTACAATGAGCAGTTCTTC.

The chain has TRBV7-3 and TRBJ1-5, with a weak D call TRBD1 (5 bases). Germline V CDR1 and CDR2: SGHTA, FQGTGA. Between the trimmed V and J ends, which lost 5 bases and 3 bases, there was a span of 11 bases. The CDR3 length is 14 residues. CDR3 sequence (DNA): TGTGCCAGCAGCCACGACAGATACAATCAGCCCCAGCATTTT. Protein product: CASSHDRYNQPQHF. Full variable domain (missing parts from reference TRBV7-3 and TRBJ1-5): GAGVSQTPSNKVTEKGKYVELRCDPISGHTALYWYRQSLGQGPEFLIYFQGTGAADDSGLPNDRFFAVRPEGSVSTLKIQRTERGDSAVYLCASSHDRYNQPQHFGDGTRLSIL.

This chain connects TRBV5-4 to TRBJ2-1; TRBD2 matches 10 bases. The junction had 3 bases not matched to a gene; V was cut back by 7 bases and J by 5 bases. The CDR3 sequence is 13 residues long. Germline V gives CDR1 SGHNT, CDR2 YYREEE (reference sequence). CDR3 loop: CASRGLADNEQFF. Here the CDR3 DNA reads TGTGCCAGCCGCGGACTAGCGGACAATGAGCAGTTCTTC.

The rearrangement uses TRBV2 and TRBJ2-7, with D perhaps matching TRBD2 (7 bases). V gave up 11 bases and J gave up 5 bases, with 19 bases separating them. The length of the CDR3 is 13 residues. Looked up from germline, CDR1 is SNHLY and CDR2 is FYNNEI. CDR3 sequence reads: CAGGRGPLDEQYF. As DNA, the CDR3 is TGTGCCGGGGGGCGGGGGCCTTTGGACGAGCAGTACTTC.

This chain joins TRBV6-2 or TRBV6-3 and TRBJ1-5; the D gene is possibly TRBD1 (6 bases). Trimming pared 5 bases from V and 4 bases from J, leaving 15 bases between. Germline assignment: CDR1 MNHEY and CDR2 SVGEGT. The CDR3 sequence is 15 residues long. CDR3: CASSTRGPGNQPQHF. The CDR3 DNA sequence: TGTGCCAGCAGTACCAGGGGACCGGGGAATCAGCCCCAGCATTTT.

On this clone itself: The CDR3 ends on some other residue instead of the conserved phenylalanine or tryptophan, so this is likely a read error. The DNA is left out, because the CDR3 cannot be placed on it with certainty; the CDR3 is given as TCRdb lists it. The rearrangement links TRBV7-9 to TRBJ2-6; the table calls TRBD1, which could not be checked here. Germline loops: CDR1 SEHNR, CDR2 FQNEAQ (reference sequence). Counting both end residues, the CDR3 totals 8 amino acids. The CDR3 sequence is CASTQARV.

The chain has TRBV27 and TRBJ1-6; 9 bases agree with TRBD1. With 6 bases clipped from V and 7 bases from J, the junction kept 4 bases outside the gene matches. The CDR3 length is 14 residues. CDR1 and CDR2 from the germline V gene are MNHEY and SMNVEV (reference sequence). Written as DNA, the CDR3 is TGTGCCAGCAGAATAGGACAGGGGAATTCACCCCTCCACTTT. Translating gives CASRIGQGNSPLHF.